A single sample gave rise to the 25 T cell receptor beta chains below, sequenced in a study of response to subunit inactivated influenza vaccine. From the RT-PCR reads, TCRdb called clonotypes with MiXCR, one entry per CDR3 protein. The sample includes 450,000 to 700,000 distinct CDR3 sequences, 14% of them seen just once. This material consisted of PBMCs from blood, taken 11 to 12 days after vaccination. The receptors shown here come from a man over 45 who received an inactivated influenza vaccine.

This clonotype has more than one count but fewer than ten. The chain couples TRBV7-8 to TRBJ1-4; D is uncertain. The length of the CDR3 is 15 residues. Germline CDR1 SGHVS, CDR2 FQNEAQ. The germline V and J ends were trimmed by 5 bases and 0 bases, with 10 bases remaining between them. CDR3 in amino acids: CASSVGDATNEKLFF. DNA for the CDR3: TGTGCCAGCAGCGTGGGTGATGCAACTAATGAAAAACTGTTTTTT.

In its sample, this clonotype was seen a few times. The gene calls are TRBV7-2 and TRBJ2-6; D is unresolved. Trimming left V 2 bases short and J 2 bases short, with 7 bases between. Per the germline V gene, CDR1 is SGHTA and CDR2 is FQGNSA. This CDR3 has 15 residues. The CDR3 nucleotides are TGTGCCAGCAGCTTACCTCCGGCTGGGGCCAACGTCCTGACTTTC. It encodes CASSLPPAGANVLTF.

This clonotype showed up just a few times. This chain connects TRBV29-1 to TRBJ1-1, with a tentative D call TRBD1 (5 bases). Deletions cut 1 base from V and 1 base from J, with 16 bases between. CDR1 is SQVTM and CDR2 is ANQGSEA in the germline V gene. CDR3 size: 16 residues. The CDR3 region is CSVEGLNSGGNTEAFF. In nucleotides, the CDR3 is TGCAGCGTTGAAGGCTTAAACTCCGGGGGGAACACTGAAGCTTTCTTT.

This chain connects TRBV7-9 to TRBJ2-1; TRBD1 is a possible D gene (6 bases). Trimming cost V 1 base and J 6 bases, with 10 bases left between them. Germline-derived CDR1 and CDR2 are SEHNR and FQNEAQ (reference sequence). CDR3 length equals 14 residues. The CDR3 is CASSLDQGFNEQFF. The CDR3 bases are TGTGCCAGCAGCTTAGACCAGGGGTTCAATGAGCAGTTCTTC.

This clonotype was observed many times. The rearrangement links TRBV12-3 or TRBV12-4 to TRBJ1-4; D not resolved. This CDR3 region has 14 residues. Trimming removed 3 bases from V and 3 bases from J, with 8 bases in between. CDR3 coding DNA: TGTGCCAGCAGTTTGGGTAACGCTAATGAAAAACTGTTTTTT. Translation gives CASSLGNANEKLFF.

This clonotype occurred a few times. This chain joins TRBV5-4 and TRBJ2-2; 7 positions agree with TRBD2. This CDR3 contains 13 residues. The V gene end was trimmed by 4 bases and the J gene end by 4 bases; junction bases not matched to a gene: 1. Germline V gene data show CDR1 as SGHNT and CDR2 as YYREEE (reference sequence). The CDR3 here is CASSGRATGELFF. The DNA for the CDR3 is TGTGCCAGCAGCGGGAGGGCCACCGGGGAGCTGTTTTTT.

This clonotype was counted a few times. The chain combines TRBV7-9 with TRBJ2-2; D is undetermined. Per the germline V gene, CDR1 is SEHNR and CDR2 is FQNEAQ (reference sequence). The CDR3 covers 16 residues. Trimming stripped 3 bases from V and 3 bases from J, with 14 bases between. The CDR3 bases are TGTGCCAGCAGCTTTCTCGGGCTAGACTACACCGGGGAGCTGTTTTTT. Protein sequence: CASSFLGLDYTGELFF. Full variable domain (outside the CDR3, taken from reference TRBV7-9 and TRBJ2-2): DTGVSQNPRHKITKRGQNVTFRCDPISEHNRLYWYRQTLGQGPEFLTYFQNEAQLEKSRLLSDRFSAERPKGSFSTLEIQRTEQGDSAMYLCASSFLGLDYTGELFFGEGSRLTVL.

The V and J genes are TRBV6-1 and TRBJ2-1; D is perhaps TRBD1 (6 bases). The germline V gene has CDR1 MNHNS and CDR2 SASEGT. This CDR3 is built from 15 residues. Trimming removed 4 bases at V and 5 bases at J, with 15 bases between. This CDR3 reads CASSGAGQRNNEQFF. DNA of the CDR3: TGTGCCAGCAGTGGAGCAGGACAGAGAAACAATGAGCAGTTCTTC.

V is TRBV28 and J is TRBJ2-7; D may be TRBD1 (6 bases). The V and J ends lost 6 bases and 0 bases respectively, with 15 bases between them. The length of the CDR3 is 15 residues. Per the germline V gene, CDR1 is MDHEN and CDR2 is SYDVKM. The CDR3 is CASSSGQRSSYEQYF. The CDR3 DNA is TGTGCCAGCAGCTCCGGACAGAGGAGCTCCTACGAGCAGTACTTC. The entire variable domain, with the rest obtained from reference TRBV28 and TRBJ2-7, is as follows: DVKVTQSSRYLVKRTGEKVFLECVQDMDHENMFWYRQDPGLGLRLIYFSYDVKMKEKGDIPEGYSVSREKKERFSLILESASTNQTSMYLCASSSGQRSSYEQYFGPGTRLTVT.

This clonotype came up many times. The chain carries TRBV7-6 and TRBJ2-1, with D possibly being TRBD1 (8 bases). This CDR3 contains 14 residues. In germline, CDR1 is SGHVS, CDR2 FNYEAQ. The V gene lost 1 base and the J gene lost 10 bases, with 14 bases spanning the gap. In nucleotides, the CDR3 is TGTGCCAGCAGCTTAGGGACAGGGCGGGGGGAGCAGTTCTTC. The encoded protein is CASSLGTGRGEQFF.

In its sample, this clonotype was seen a few times. V is TRBV10-1 and J is TRBJ2-2; 8 bases are shared with TRBD2. The CDR3 extends over 12 amino acids. Trimming cost V 4 bases and J 13 bases; bases outside gene matches: 5. The germline gives CDR1 WNHNN, CDR2 SYGVQD (reference sequence). CDR3 bases: TGCGCCAGCAGTGGCGGGGGGCAAGCGCTGTTTTTT. Protein: CASSGGGQALFF.

The rearrangement uses TRBV7-2 and TRBJ2-7; D may be TRBD2 (5 bases). Between the trimmed V and J ends, which lost 3 bases and 2 bases, there was a span of 14 bases. The CDR3 length is 15 residues. The germline gives CDR1 SGHTA, CDR2 FQGNSA. The CDR3 region has the DNA TGTGCCAGCAGCTTGCAGACCGCGAGGGCCTACGAGCAGTACTTC. As protein: CASSLQTARAYEQYF.

This clonotype was recorded a few times. The gene calls are TRBV5-1 and TRBJ2-2; either TRBD1 or TRBD2 may fit D (6 bases each). V was shortened by 4 bases and J by 6 bases, with 16 bases between the two germline ends. This CDR3 has 15 residues. In germline, CDR1 is SGHRS, CDR2 YFSETQ. The CDR3 DNA follows: TGCGCCAGCAGCCCCACCGCCGGGGGCGCCGGGGAGCTGTTTTTT. The encoded protein is CASSPTAGGAGELFF.

This clonotype turned up a few times. This sequence joins TRBV28 and TRBJ2-1; D is possibly TRBD2 (5 bases). Trimming left V 4 bases short and J 3 bases short, with 19 bases between. The CDR3 is made up of 17 amino acids. Germline V gene sequence: CDR1 MDHEN, CDR2 SYDVKM. Here the CDR3 DNA reads TGTGCCAGCAGTTCCCCCGAGAAGGAGCGGTTCTACAATGAGCAGTTCTTC. Its translation is CASSSPEKERFYNEQFF.

This clonotype showed up many times. V and J are TRBV20-1 and TRBJ1-6; 9 positions match TRBD1. The V and J ends lost 6 bases and 8 bases, in that order; junction bases with no gene match: 2. Germline lookup yields CDR1 DFQATT and CDR2 SNEGSKA (reference sequence). The CDR3 contains 12 residues. CDR3 sequence: CSARTGDSPLHF. The CDR3 region has the DNA TGCAGTGCCCGGACAGGGGATTCACCCCTCCACTTT.

This clonotype turned up a few times. The chain recombines TRBV7-2 with TRBJ2-3; no reliable D call. This CDR3 has 15 amino acids. Deletions cut 8 bases from V and 0 bases from J, with 15 bases between. Germline CDR1 SGHTA, CDR2 FQGNSA. DNA of the CDR3: TGTGCCAGCGACAAGTCGGAGACTAGCACAGATACGCAGTATTTT. The encoded protein is CASDKSETSTDTQYF.

This clonotype was detected a few times. The chain links TRBV27 to TRBJ2-7; TRBD1 matches at 9 bases. Trimming at V came to 0 bases and at J to 3 bases, leaving 6 bases not matched to a gene. Germline values: CDR1 MNHEY, CDR2 SMNVEV (reference sequence). The CDR3 is 16 amino acids. CDR3 amino acids: CASSLSQGQGVYEQYF. CDR3 DNA: TGTGCCAGCAGTTTATCCCAGGGACAGGGAGTCTACGAGCAGTACTTC.

At least ten counts were recorded for this clonotype. The chain carries TRBV10-3 and TRBJ2-7; no definite D call. V dropped 2 bases and J dropped 9 bases, with 8 bases sitting between them. Germline V gene sequence: CDR1 ENHRY, CDR2 SYGVKD. CDR3 length: 11 residues. The CDR3 sequence: CAISEDLGQYF. The CDR3 DNA reads as TGTGCCATCAGTGAGGACCTTGGGCAGTACTTC.

V usage is TRBV5-6 and J usage is TRBJ1-1; no definite D call. This CDR3 spans 13 amino acids. The germline V gene encodes CDR1 SGHDT and CDR2 YYEEEE. The V end lost 2 bases, the J end lost 3 bases, and 8 bases lay between the germline ends. CDR3 bases: TGTGCCAGCAGCTTTCGCTCATACACTGAAGCTTTCTTT. Its translation: CASSFRSYTEAFF.

This clonotype was picked up a small number of times. The chain combines TRBV29-1 with TRBJ1-1; D is undetermined. V was trimmed by 0 bases and J by 1 base, leaving 9 bases between them. The CDR3 is made up of 14 amino acids. Germline CDR1 is SQVTM and CDR2 is ANQGSEA. CDR3 in DNA: TGCAGCGTTGAAGATCTAGGTGCGAACACTGAAGCTTTCTTT. It is translated as CSVEDLGANTEAFF. Variable domain in full (rest from reference TRBV29-1 and TRBJ1-1): SAVISQKPSRDICQRGTSLTIQCQVDSQVTMMFWYRQQPGQSLTLIATANQGSEATYESGFVIDKFPISRPNLTFSTLTVSNMSPEDSSIYLCSVEDLGANTEAFFGQGTRLTVV.

This clonotype has only a few counts. This chain uses TRBV28 with TRBJ1-1; D gene ambiguous. Trimming pared 1 base from V and 0 bases from J, leaving 15 bases between. The CDR3 consists of 17 residues. The germline V gene has CDR1 MDHEN and CDR2 SYDVKM. The CDR3 is CASSLLSDGRVNTEAFF. The CDR3 DNA reads as TGTGCCAGCAGTTTATTGTCCGACGGCAGAGTGAACACTGAAGCTTTCTTT.

This clonotype has at least ten counts. V is TRBV6-6 and J is TRBJ2-5; 8 bases are a match to TRBD2. The germline V gene encodes CDR1 MNHNY and CDR2 SVGAGI (reference sequence). V was clipped by 7 bases and J by 6 bases; unmatched bases: 4. CDR3 length: 12 residues. The CDR3, as DNA: TGTGCCAGCACCAGCGGGAGTAAGACCCAGTACTTC. Translated, it gives CASTSGSKTQYF.

The rearrangement joins TRBV7-9 to TRBJ2-3; no definite D call. The length of the CDR3 is 13 residues. Trimming removed 1 base from V and 6 bases from J, with 8 bases in between. Germline values: CDR1 SEHNR, CDR2 FQNEAQ (reference sequence). In DNA, the CDR3 is TGTGCCAGCAGCTTAGACCGGCTCGATACGCAGTATTTT. Its translation: CASSLDRLDTQYF.

This clonotype was detected a few times. The chain employs TRBV20-1 and TRBJ1-6, with TRBD1 matching 8 bases. The CDR3 has 14 amino acids. J was trimmed by 10 bases and V by 5 bases; bases with no gene match: 10. The germline gives CDR1 DFQATT, CDR2 SNEGSKA (reference sequence). The CDR3 is CSAYPGQEVSPLHF. The CDR3 DNA reads as TGCAGTGCTTACCCGGGACAGGAAGTGTCACCCCTCCACTTT.

The chain links TRBV10-3 to TRBJ2-7, with TRBD1 as a possible D gene (6 bases). The length of the CDR3 is 14 residues. In germline, CDR1 is ENHRY, CDR2 SYGVKD. V was trimmed by 6 bases and J by 7 bases, leaving 19 bases between them. CDR3 in amino acids: CAISRDKNLQEQYF. The CDR3 DNA sequence: TGTGCCATCAGCCGGGACAAGAATTTACAGGAGCAGTACTTC.